The 7 T cell receptor beta chains below all came from one sample that was sequenced in a study of cytomegalovirus exposure and HLA in healthy donors. PCR was performed using 60 Vbeta and 13 Jbeta primers. The assay was immunoSEQ multiplex PCR, and TCRdb's table has in-frame clones only and misses some. The sample lists 130,000 or so clones, approximately 64% occurring once. The sequenced sample consisted of PBMCs. The receptor source for this set is a woman in her thirties or forties in good health and CMV-seronegative.

The CDR3 region has the DNA TGTGCCAGCAGTGGGTGGGCGGGGGGACGCAATGAGCAGTTCTTC. Encoded protein: CASSGWAGGRNEQFF. The J gene is TRBJ2-1, the V gene TRBV6-5, with TRBD2 identical over 8 bases. Germline V gene lookup returns CDR1 MNHEY and CDR2 SVGAGI. This CDR3 contains 15 residues. Trimming took 5 bases from V and 6 from J; bases not matched to a gene: 9.

The chain carries TRBV6-5 and TRBJ2-7, with 8 bases fitting TRBD2. CDR1 is MNHEY, CDR2 SVGAGI, per germline. The J segment lost 0 bases and the V segment lost 2 bases, leaving 6 bases of the junction unmatched. The CDR3 spans 16 residues. The CDR3 nucleotides are TGTGCCAGCAGTTACACCGGGACTAGTTCCTCCTACGAGCAGTACTTC. Amino acid sequence: CASSYTGTSSSYEQYF.

The V gene is TRBV6-5, the J gene TRBJ1-4, with D unclear. Germline CDR1 is MNHEY and CDR2 is SVGAGI. CDR3 length equals 15 residues. Deletions cut 2 bases from V and 8 bases from J, with 15 bases between. As DNA, the CDR3 is TGTGCCAGCAGTTACGGCGGGCGGCGGAGCGAAAAACTGTTTTTT. Protein sequence: CASSYGGRRSEKLFF.

This clone was observed a few times. The chain couples TRBV5-1 to TRBJ1-3; 7 nucleotides line up with TRBD1. Germline loops: CDR1 SGHRS, CDR2 YFSETQ. V lost 1 base, J lost 1 base, and 5 bases stayed unmatched. The CDR3 consists of 16 residues. The CDR3 loop is CASSLYQGDSGNTIYF. The CDR3 bases are TGCGCCAGCAGCTTGTATCAGGGGGATTCTGGAAACACCATATATTTT.

The chain is built from TRBV28 and TRBJ2-2; D gene uncertain. The V gene lost 5 bases and the J gene lost 0 bases, with 10 bases spanning the gap. Germline V CDR1 and CDR2: MDHEN, SYDVKM. The CDR3 has 15 amino acids. Here the CDR3 reads CASSQTLTNTGELFF. CDR3 DNA: TGTGCCAGCAGTCAGACACTTACGAACACCGGGGAGCTGTTTTTT.

The V gene is TRBV19, the J gene TRBJ1-2, with 7 positions matching TRBD1. CDR1 is LNHDA, CDR2 SQIVND, per germline (reference sequence). The CDR3 consists of 18 residues. V lost 2 bases and J lost 10; bases outside the gene matches: 22. The DNA of the CDR3 is TGTGCCAGTAGTATAAGAAAATCCAGGGACAGACTCGGATTCGCCTACACCTTC. As protein: CASSIRKSRDRLGFAYTF.

In its sample, this clone was seen a few times. This chain links TRBV27 with TRBJ1-2; D is uncertain. V lost 3 bases and J lost 10, with 15 bases in between. This CDR3 spans 13 amino acids. CDR1 is MNHEY and CDR2 is SMNVEV in the germline V gene (reference sequence). CDR3 DNA: TGTGCCAGCAGTTTTTCAGGAGGTCAGTTCTACACCTTC. Translating it yields CASSFSGGQFYTF.